A selection of T cell receptor beta chains follows, all from one sample in a study of regulatory T cells in long-lasting Graves disease. TCRdb itself ran the multiplex PCR reads through MiXCR, one entry per CDR3 protein. The sample consists of around 240,000 distinct CDR3 sequences, around 19% of them appearing once. A further study also used this sample, focusing on T cells in Graves' hyperthyroidism and ophthalmopathy.

This sample comprised peripheral blood mononuclear cells (PBMCs), obtained at new diagnosis, from a patient treated with antithyroid drugs. These receptors were collected from a woman in her 30s with Graves disease. Both conserved end residues are part of each CDR3. The order of the fields is V gene, J gene, D gene, clone size, CDR3 DNA, CDR3 protein. D genes are given only for firm matches. Size is stated for part of the rows, as once, few or many counts, or as a class when the clone is expanded.

>TRBV7-8|TRBJ2-7|TRBD1|many
TGTGCCAGCAGCTTAGGTTGGACAGGGGGCTGGTACGAGCAGTACTTC
CASSLGWTGGWYEQYF
>TRBV2|TRBJ2-3|TRBD2|.
TGTGCCAGCCGCGGGGGGGCGGGGGGAGATACGCAGTATTTT
CASRGGAGGDTQYF
>TRBV6-1|TRBJ2-3|TRBD2|.
TGTGCCAGCAGTCTTAGCGGGGGTAACGCAGATACGCAGTATTTT
CASSLSGGNADTQYF
>TRBV5-4|TRBJ2-7|.|few
TGTGCCAGCAGCATGGGCACGGACTACGAGCAGTACTTC
CASSMGTDYEQYF
>TRBV5-6|TRBJ1-1|.|many
TGTGCCAGCAGCTTTAGGGATGGGAACACTGAAGCTTTCTTT
CASSFRDGNTEAFF
>TRBV2|TRBJ1-2|.|many
TGTGCCAGCACCCGCCTCAGGGGCTACACCTTC
CASTRLRGYTF
>TRBV27|TRBJ2-1|.|many
TGTGCCAGCAGTTTATCGGTAACCGGCAATGAGCAGTTCTTC
CASSLSVTGNEQFF
>TRBV7-8|TRBJ2-1|.|many
TGTGCCAGCAGCTCCGGGGTAGCGGAATACAATGAGCAGTTCTTC
CASSSGVAEYNEQFF
>TRBV19|TRBJ2-1|TRBD2|few
TGTGCCAGTAGGGAATCAGCGGGGGGCACGTACAATGAGCAGTTCTTC
CASRESAGGTYNEQFF
>TRBV20-1|TRBJ2-3|.|many
TGCAGTGCTAACGGAAGGACGGCCGGAACAGATACGCAGTATTTT
CSANGRTAGTDTQYF
>TRBV7-2|TRBJ2-2|TRBD2|many
TGTGCCAGCAGCTCACCCTGGGGACTAGCTCAGTATGCCGGGGAGCTGTTTTTT
CASSSPWGLAQYAGELFF
>TRBV12-3/TRBV12-4|TRBJ2-1|.|many
TGTGCCAGCAGTTTAGCGTCGAGGAGAGAGTTCTTC
CASSLASRREFF
>TRBV6-1|TRBJ2-1|TRBD1|many
TGTGCCAGCAGAGACAGGGGGCCGGAGAACAATGAGCAGTTCTTC
CASRDRGPENNEQFF
>TRBV7-2|TRBJ1-2|.|.
TGTGCCAGCAGCCAATCGTCTGGACATTATAACTATGGCTACACCTTC
CASSQSSGHYNYGYTF
>TRBV2|TRBJ2-1|TRBD2|once
TGTGCCAGCAGTCCACGGACTAGCGCGGGGAGTGAGCAGTTCTTC
CASSPRTSAGSEQFF
>TRBV12-5|TRBJ1-6|.|many
TGTGCTAGTGGTTTGGTCATACAGGGACTGCCATCACCCCTCCACTTT
CASGLVIQGLPSPLHF
>TRBV20-1|TRBJ1-3|.|many
TGCAGTGCCAGGGACATGGTCCCTTCTGGAAACACCATATATTTT
CSARDMVPSGNTIYF
>TRBV7-2|TRBJ2-1|.|many
TGTGCCAGCAGCTTTGGACGGAACAATGAGCAGTTCTTC
CASSFGRNNEQFF
>TRBV18|TRBJ1-3|.|many
TGTGCCAGCTCACCCGTAAGGGACTCTGGAAACACCATATATTTT
CASSPVRDSGNTIYF
>TRBV6-1|TRBJ1-4|.|many
TGTGCCAGCAGTGTGAGGGCGCAGGTGGATGAAAAACTGTTTTTT
CASSVRAQVDEKLFF
>TRBV2|TRBJ2-1|TRBD1|many
TGTGCCAGCACACGGGACAGGGGCGACAATGAGCAGTTCTTC
CASTRDRGDNEQFF
>TRBV6-2/TRBV6-3|TRBJ2-1|.|many
TGTGCCAGCAGTATCGGGACTGCTGGCAATGAGCAGTTCTTC
CASSIGTAGNEQFF